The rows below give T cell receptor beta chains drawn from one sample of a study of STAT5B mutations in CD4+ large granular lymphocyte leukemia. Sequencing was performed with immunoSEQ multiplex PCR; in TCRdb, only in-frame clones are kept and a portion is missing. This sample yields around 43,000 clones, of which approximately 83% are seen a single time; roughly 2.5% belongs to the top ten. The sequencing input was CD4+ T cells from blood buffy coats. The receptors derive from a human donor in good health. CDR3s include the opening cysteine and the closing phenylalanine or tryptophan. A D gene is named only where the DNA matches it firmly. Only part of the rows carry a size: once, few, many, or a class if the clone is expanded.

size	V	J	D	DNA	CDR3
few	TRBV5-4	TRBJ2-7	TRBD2	TGTGCCAGCAGCAACGGGACTAGCGGGAGAATGTACGAGCAGTACTTC	CASSNGTSGRMYEQYF
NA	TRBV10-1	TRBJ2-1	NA	TGCGCCAGCAGTGAGGCTCCCCTTGGGTCCTACAATGAGCAGTTCTTC	CASSEAPLGSYNEQFF
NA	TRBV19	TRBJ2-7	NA	TGTGCCAGTAGTATTGGATCCCTCTACGAGCAGTACTTC	CASSIGSLYEQYF
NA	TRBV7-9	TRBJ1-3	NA	TGTGCCAGCAGCGGACTAGCGGGAGGGGCTGGAAACACCATATATTTT	CASSGLAGGAGNTIYF
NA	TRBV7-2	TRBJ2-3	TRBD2	TGTGCCAGCAGCTTAGGACTAGCGGGAAGACGACGCACAGATACGCAGTATTTT	CASSLGLAGRRRTDTQYF
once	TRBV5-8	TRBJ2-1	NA	TGTGCCAGCAGCTCCCCGCCTCGGAGTGAGCAGTTCTTC	CASSSPPRSEQFF
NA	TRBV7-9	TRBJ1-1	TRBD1	TGTGCCAGCAGCAAAGGACAGGGGAACACTGAAGCTTTCTTT	CASSKGQGNTEAFF
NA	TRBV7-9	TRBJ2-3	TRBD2	TGTGCCAGCAGCTTAGGGGCGGGAGAGGGCACAGATACGCAGTATTTT	CASSLGAGEGTDTQYF
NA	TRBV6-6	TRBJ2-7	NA	TGTGCCAGCAGCAGGAGCTCCTACGAGCAGTACTTC	CASSRSSYEQYF
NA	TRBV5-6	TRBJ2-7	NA	TGTGCCAGCAGTCGGTACCATAGCGGAGCTTACGAGCAGTACTTC	CASSRYHSGAYEQYF